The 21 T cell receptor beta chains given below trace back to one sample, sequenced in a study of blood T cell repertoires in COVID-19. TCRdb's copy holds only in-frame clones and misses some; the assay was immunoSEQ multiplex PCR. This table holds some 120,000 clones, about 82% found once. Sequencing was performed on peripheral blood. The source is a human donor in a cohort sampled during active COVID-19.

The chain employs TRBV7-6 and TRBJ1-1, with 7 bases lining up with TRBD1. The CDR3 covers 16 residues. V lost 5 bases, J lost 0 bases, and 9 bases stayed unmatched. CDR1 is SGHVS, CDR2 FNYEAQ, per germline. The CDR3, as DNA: TGTGCCAGCAGCGTAGGGTCAGGGGGAATGAACACTGAAGCTTTCTTT. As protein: CASSVGSGGMNTEAFF. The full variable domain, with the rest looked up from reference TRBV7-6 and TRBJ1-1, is GAGVSQSPRYKVTKRGQDVALRCDPISGHVSLYWYRQALGQGPEFLTYFNYEAQQDKSGLPNDRFSAERPEGSISTLTIQRTEQRDSAMYRCASSVGSGGMNTEAFFGQGTRLTVV.

CDR3 in DNA: TGTGCCACAGGCCCCAGGTCCCCGGGGAATGAGCAGTTCTTC. Protein: CATGPRSPGNEQFF. The rearrangement joins TRBV24-1 to TRBJ2-1, with D possibly matching TRBD2 (5 bases). CDR3 length: 14 amino acids. V lost 10 bases to trimming and J lost 7 bases, with 19 bases between them. Germline V gene data show CDR1 as KGHDR and CDR2 as SFDVKD.

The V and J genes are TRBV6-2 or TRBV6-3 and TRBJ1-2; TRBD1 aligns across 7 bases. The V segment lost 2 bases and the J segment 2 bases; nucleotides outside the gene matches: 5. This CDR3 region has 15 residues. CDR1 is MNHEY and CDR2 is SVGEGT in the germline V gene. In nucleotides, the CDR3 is TGTGCCAGCAGTTACCGGGACAGTTCAAACTATGGCTACACCTTC. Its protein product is CASSYRDSSNYGYTF.

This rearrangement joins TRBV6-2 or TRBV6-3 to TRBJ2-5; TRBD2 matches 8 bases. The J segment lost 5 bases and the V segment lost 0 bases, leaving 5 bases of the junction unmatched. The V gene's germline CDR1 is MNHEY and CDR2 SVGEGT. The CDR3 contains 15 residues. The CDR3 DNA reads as TGTGCCAGCAGTTACTCCGGGACTAGGATTGAGACCCAGTACTTC. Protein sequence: CASSYSGTRIETQYF.

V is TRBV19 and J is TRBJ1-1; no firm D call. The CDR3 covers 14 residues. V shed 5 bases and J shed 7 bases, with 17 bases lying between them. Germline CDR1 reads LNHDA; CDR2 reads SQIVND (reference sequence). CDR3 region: CASSVTRVRSEAFF. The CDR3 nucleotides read TGTGCCAGTAGTGTGACCCGGGTACGGAGTGAAGCTTTCTTT.

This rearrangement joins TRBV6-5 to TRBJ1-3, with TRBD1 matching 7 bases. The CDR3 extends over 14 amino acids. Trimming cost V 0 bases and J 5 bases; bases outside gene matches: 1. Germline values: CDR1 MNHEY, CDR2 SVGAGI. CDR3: CASSYSGQRNTIYF. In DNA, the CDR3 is TGTGCCAGCAGTTACTCGGGACAGAGAAACACCATATATTTT.

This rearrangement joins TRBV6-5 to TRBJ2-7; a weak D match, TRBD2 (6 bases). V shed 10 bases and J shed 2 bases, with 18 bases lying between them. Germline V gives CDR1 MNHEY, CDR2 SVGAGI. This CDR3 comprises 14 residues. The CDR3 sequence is CATNRELRPYEQYF. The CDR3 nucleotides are TGTGCCACCAACCGGGAGCTGAGACCCTACGAGCAGTACTTC.

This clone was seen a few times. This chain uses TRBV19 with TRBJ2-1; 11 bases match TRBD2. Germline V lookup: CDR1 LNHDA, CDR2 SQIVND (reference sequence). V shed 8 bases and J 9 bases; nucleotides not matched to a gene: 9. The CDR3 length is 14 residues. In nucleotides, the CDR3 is TGTGCCAGTTCCTCACTAGCGGGAGTGGGTGAGCAGTTCTTC. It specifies CASSSLAGVGEQFF.

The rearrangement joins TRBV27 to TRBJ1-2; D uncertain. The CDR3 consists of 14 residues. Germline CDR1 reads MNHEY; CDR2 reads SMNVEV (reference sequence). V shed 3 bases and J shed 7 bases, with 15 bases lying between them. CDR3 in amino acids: CASSFSPGRGGYTF. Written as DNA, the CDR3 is TGTGCCAGCAGTTTCAGCCCCGGGCGGGGTGGCTACACCTTC.

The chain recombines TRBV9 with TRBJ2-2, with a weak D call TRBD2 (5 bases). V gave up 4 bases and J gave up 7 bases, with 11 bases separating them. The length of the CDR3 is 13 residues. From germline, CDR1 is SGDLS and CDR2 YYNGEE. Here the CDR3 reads CASSLPGDGELFF. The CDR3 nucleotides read TGTGCCAGCAGCCTACCCGGGGACGGGGAGCTGTTTTTT.

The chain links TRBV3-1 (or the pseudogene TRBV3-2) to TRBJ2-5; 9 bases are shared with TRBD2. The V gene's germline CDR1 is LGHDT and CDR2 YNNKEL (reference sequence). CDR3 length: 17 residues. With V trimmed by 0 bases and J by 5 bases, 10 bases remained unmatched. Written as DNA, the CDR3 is TGTGCCAGCAGCCAAGATAGGGGTCTAGCGGGGCGGGAGACCCAGTACTTC. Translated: CASSQDRGLAGRETQYF.

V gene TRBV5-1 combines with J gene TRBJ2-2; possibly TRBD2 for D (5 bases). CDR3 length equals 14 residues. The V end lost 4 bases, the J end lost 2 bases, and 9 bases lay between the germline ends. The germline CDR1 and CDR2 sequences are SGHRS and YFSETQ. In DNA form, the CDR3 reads TGCGCCAGCAGCCTCGGGGTTAACACCGGGGAGCTGTTTTTT. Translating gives CASSLGVNTGELFF.

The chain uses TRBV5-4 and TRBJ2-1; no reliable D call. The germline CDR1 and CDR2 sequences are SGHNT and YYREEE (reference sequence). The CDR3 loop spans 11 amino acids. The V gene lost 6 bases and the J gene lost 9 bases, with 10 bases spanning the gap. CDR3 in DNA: TGTGCCAGCATCGGCTCGGGTGAGCAGTTCTTC. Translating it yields CASIGSGEQFF.

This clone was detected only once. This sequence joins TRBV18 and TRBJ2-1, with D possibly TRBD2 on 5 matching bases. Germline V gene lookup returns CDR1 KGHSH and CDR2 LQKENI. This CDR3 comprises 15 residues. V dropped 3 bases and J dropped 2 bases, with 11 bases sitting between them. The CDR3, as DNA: TGTGCCAGCTCACCGAACGGAGCGGCCTACAATGAGCAGTTCTTC. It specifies CASSPNGAAYNEQFF.

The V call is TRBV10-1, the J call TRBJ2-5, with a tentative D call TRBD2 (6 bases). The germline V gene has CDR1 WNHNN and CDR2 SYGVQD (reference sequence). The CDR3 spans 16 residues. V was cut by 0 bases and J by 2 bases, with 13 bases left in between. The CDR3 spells CASSESVGGTQETQYF. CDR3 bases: TGCGCCAGCAGTGAGTCGGTGGGCGGGACTCAAGAGACCCAGTACTTC.

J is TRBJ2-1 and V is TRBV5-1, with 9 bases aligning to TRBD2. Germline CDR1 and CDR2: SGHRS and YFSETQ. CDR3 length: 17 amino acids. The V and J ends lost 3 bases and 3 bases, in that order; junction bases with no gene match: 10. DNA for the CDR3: TGCGCCAGCAGCTATTATGGGTCGACTAGCGGCTACAATGAGCAGTTCTTC. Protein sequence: CASSYYGSTSGYNEQFF. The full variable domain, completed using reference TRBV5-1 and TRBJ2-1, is KAGVTQTPRYLIKTRGQQVTLSCSPISGHRSVSWYQQTPGQGLQFLFEYFSETQRNKGNFPGRFSGRQFSNSRSEMNVSTLELGDSALYLCASSYYGSTSGYNEQFFGPGTRLTVL.

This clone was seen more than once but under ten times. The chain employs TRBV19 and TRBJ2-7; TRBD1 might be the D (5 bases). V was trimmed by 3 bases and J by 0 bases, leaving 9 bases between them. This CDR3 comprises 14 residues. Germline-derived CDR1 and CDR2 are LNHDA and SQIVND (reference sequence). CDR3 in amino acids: CASSIRQSSYEQYF. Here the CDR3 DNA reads TGTGCCAGTAGTATTCGACAGAGCTCCTACGAGCAGTACTTC.

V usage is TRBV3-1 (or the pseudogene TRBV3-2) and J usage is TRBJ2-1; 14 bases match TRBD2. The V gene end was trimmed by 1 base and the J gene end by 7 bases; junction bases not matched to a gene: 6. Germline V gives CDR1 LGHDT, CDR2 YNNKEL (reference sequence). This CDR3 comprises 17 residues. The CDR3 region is CASSQGSGTSGRNEQFF. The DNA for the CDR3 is TGTGCCAGCAGCCAAGGCTCCGGGACTAGCGGGAGAAATGAGCAGTTCTTC.

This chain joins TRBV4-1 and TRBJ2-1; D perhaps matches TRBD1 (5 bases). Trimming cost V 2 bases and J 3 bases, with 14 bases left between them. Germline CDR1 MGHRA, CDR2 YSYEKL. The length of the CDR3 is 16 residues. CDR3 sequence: CASSQTDTTVYNEQFF. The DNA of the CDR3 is TGCGCCAGCAGCCAAACCGATACGACAGTCTACAATGAGCAGTTCTTC.

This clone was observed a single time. The CDR3 DNA follows: TGTGCCAGCAGTGTGACAGGGGGGAGGTTTCAGCCCCAGCATTTT. It translates to CASSVTGGRFQPQHF. The V gene is TRBV6-2 or TRBV6-3, the J gene TRBJ1-5, with TRBD1 matching 9 bases. Germline V gene sequence: CDR1 MNHEY, CDR2 SVGEGT. CDR3 length: 15 amino acids. V was clipped by 5 bases and J by 6 bases; unmatched bases: 8.

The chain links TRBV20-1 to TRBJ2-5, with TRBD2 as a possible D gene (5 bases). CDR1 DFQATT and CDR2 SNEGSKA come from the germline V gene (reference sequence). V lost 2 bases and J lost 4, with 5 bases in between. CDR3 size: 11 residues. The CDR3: CSARLAETQYF. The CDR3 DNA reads TGCAGTGCTAGACTAGCAGAGACCCAGTACTTC.